This entry concerns a single T cell receptor (beta chain). Using its own MiXCR run on the RT-PCR reads, TCRdb lists one record per CDR3 protein. The top ten hold 3.6% of the sample, which has about 680,000 distinct CDR3 sequences, approximately 14% seen once. Trimming cost V 3 bases and J 0 bases, with 9 bases left between them. The CDR3 extends over 16 amino acids. V gene TRBV12-3 or TRBV12-4 combines with J gene TRBJ2-6, with D perhaps assigned TRBD1 or TRBD2 (5 bases each). The sample comprised memory CD4+ T cells from blood. The TCR originated in a female donor in good health, serving as a healthy control. CDR3 sequence: CASSFGGRSGANVLTF. CDR3 nucleotides: TGTGCCAGCAGTTTTGGGGGTCGCTCTGGGGCCAACGTCCTGACTTTC.